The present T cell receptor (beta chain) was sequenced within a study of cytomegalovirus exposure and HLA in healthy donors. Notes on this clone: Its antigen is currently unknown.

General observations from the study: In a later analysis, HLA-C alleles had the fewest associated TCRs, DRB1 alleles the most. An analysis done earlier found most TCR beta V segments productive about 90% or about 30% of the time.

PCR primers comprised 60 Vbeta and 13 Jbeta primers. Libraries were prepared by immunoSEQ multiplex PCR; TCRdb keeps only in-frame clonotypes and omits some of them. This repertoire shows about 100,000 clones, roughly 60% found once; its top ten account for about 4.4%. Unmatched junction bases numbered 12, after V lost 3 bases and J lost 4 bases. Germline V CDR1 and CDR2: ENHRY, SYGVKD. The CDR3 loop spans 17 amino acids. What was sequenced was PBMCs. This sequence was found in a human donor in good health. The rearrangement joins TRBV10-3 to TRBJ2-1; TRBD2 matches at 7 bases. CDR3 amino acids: CAISEGGRGSDYNEQFF. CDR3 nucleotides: TGTGCCATCAGTGAAGGAGGGCGCGGGAGCGATTACAATGAGCAGTTCTTC.